This is a list of T cell receptor beta chains from one sample in a study of blood T cell repertoires in COVID-19. Clones were read by immunoSEQ multiplex PCR, and TCRdb kept only the in-frame ones, dropping some. The repertoire has under 70,000 clones, roughly three quarters of them found once; the top ten carry 20%. The sequenced sample was peripheral blood. The receptors originated from an elderly woman with active or convalescent COVID-19. CDR3s include the opening cysteine and the closing phenylalanine or tryptophan. D genes are given only for firm matches. A row's size may be missing; if present it is once, few, many or a size class.

>TRBV7-2|TRBJ1-1|-|-
TGTGCCAGCCAATCCCAGGGGAACACTGAAGCTTTCTTT
CASQSQGNTEAFF
>TRBV14|TRBJ1-4|-|-
TGTGCCAGCAGCCAAGATCTGGGGAGGGCCGAAAAACTGTTTTTT
CASSQDLGRAEKLFF
>TRBV5-6|TRBJ1-2|-|-
TGTGCCAGCAGCTTGAGAGGGGGTTATGGCCACACCTTC
CASSLRGGYGHTF
>TRBV11-2|TRBJ2-1|-|TRBD1
TGTGCCAGCAGCTTAGGGTTGACAGGGGGGATACATGAGCAGTTCTTC
CASSLGLTGGIHEQFF
>TRBV4-1|TRBJ2-3|-|TRBD2
TGCGCCAGCAGCCTCGGATTGGGGGCGGGGGGGCCAGATACGCAGTATTTT
CASSLGLGAGGPDTQYF
>TRBV3-1/TRBV3-2|TRBJ1-2|once|TRBD1
TGTGCCAGCAGCCCGGGGACAGGCTCTCCTGGCTACACCTTC
CASSPGTGSPGYTF
>TRBV15|TRBJ1-5|-|-
TGTGCCACCACCCAGGGCCTAAATCAGCCCCAGCATTTT
CATTQGLNQPQHF
>TRBV10-3|TRBJ2-2|-|TRBD1
TGTGCCACCTCAGGGGGCTCGGCCGGGGAGCTGTTTTTT
CATSGGSAGELFF
>TRBV3-1/TRBV3-2|TRBJ1-1|many|-
TGTGCCAGCAGCGTCGGACACTTGAACACTGAAGCTTTCTTT
CASSVGHLNTEAFF
>TRBV7-9|TRBJ2-1|-|-
TGTGCCAGCAGCCCCGCTAGGAATGAGCAGTTCTTC
CASSPARNEQFF
>TRBV28|TRBJ1-1|-|TRBD1
TGTGCCAGCAGTTTTCTGCCCGGGACAGTGAACACTGAAGCTTTCTTT
CASSFLPGTVNTEAFF
>TRBV5-6|TRBJ1-5|-|TRBD1
TGTGCCAGCAGCACAGGGACAGGTTATAGCAATCAGCCCCAGCATTTT
CASSTGTGYSNQPQHF